The TCR beta chain described here comes from a study of cytomegalovirus exposure and HLA in healthy donors. The PCR had 60 Vbeta and 13 Jbeta primers. Measured with immunoSEQ multiplex PCR; TCRdb has only the in-frame clones, and not every one. Of 130,000 to 150,000 clones listed, around 80% were seen once; the top ten hold 2.5% to 3%. Per the germline V gene, CDR1 is KGHSH and CDR2 is LQKENI. V lost 1 base, J lost 8 bases, and 8 bases lay in between. The CDR3 totals 13 residues. Sample: PBMCs. The rearrangement links TRBV18 to TRBJ1-4; D remains ambiguous. The origin of this receptor is a female donor in good health and CMV-seronegative. For the CDR3, the DNA is TGTGCCAGCTCACCACGCGAATACGAAAAACTGTTTTTT. Translating it yields CASSPREYEKLFF. The full variable domain, rest sourced from reference TRBV18 and TRBJ1-4, is NAGVMQNPRHLVRRRGQEARLRCSPMKGHSHVYWYRQLPEEGLKFMVYLQKENIIDESGMPKERFSAEFPKEGPSILRIQQVVRGDSAAYFCASSPREYEKLFFGSGTQLSVL.